This T cell receptor beta chain was observed in a study of blood T cell repertoires in COVID-19. Generated by immunoSEQ multiplex PCR, the TCRdb table keeps only in-frame clones and is missing some. The sample shows around 380,000 clones, 70% to 90% of them seen only once. Recruits, aged roughly 18 to 89 years, lived in 24 US areas. The V and J ends lost 6 bases and 0 bases respectively, with 15 bases between them. Per the germline V gene, CDR1 is MRHNA and CDR2 is SNTAGT. The CDR3 extends over 17 amino acids. What was sequenced was PBMCs or T cells enriched from blood (not recorded which). The receptor comes from a man younger than 40 who had recovered from COVID-19. The chain joins TRBV6-4 to TRBJ2-6; D may be TRBD1 (5 bases). The CDR3 DNA reads as TGTGCCAGCAGCCCCTTACAACAGGTCTCTGGGGCCAACGTCCTGACTTTC. It yields the protein CASSPLQQVSGANVLTF.